The text below deals with one TCR beta chain. Its antigen is still unknown. The CDR3 totals 13 residues. Between the trimmed V and J ends, which lost 11 bases and 5 bases, there was a span of 18 bases. Germline V gene lookup returns CDR1 ENHRY and CDR2 SYGVKD. This sample was taken from a study of T cells in Graves' hyperthyroidism and ophthalmopathy. Whole-study findings and limits: Ophthalmopathy and stable hyperthyroidism were separated by a 13 V-J model. Blood samples included most of the expanded thyroid clonotypes exceeding 0.001.

Amplification yielded TCR beta CDR3 regions, with RNA transcripts as the source. First-round RT-PCR targeting the TCR CDR3 was performed with the HTBI primer set. MiXCR was run by TCRdb on the multiplex PCR reads, yielding one entry per CDR3 protein. The sample has about 510,000 distinct CDR3 sequences, 40% to 50% seen once. Orbital computed tomography, thyroid ultrasound, serum thyroxine and TRAb, and clinical symptoms together informed the diagnoses. The TCR originated in an adult woman with Graves' disease, either hyperthyroidism or ophthalmopathy (not recorded which). Sample: peripheral blood or thyroid tissue (not recorded which). V usage is TRBV10-3 and J usage is TRBJ1-1, with D tentatively TRBD1 (5 bases). The DNA for the CDR3 is TGTGCCGCCCAAGGCCAGGGAAAAACTGAAGCTTTCTTT. Amino acid sequence: CAAQGQGKTEAFF.